This T cell receptor (beta chain) was profiled in a study of blood T cell repertoires in COVID-19. About the research overall: Sample material is recorded as cDNA or gDNA derived from T cells, B-cell-depleted T cells, or PBMCs.

The CDR3 is 12 amino acids. CDR1 and CDR2 from the germline V gene are SGHTS and YDEGEE. Trimming stripped 7 bases from V and 5 bases from J, with 10 bases between. In the authors' methods: Reference gene primer amplification in the assay estimated nucleated cell counts. The protocol was immunoSEQ multiplex PCR, while the TCRdb copy is restricted to in-frame clones and leaves out a portion. The V and J calls and clone size come from that table; D and trimming were worked out from the DNA. The data hold fewer than 90,000 clones, with about 86% observed a single time. The sample comprised peripheral blood. The genes are TRBV5-8 and TRBJ1-5, with D uncertain. The sequence was collected from a man between 65 and 80 years old with active COVID-19. This chain's CDR3 is CASAARDQPQHF. The CDR3 DNA reads as TGTGCCAGCGCGGCTCGGGATCAGCCCCAGCATTTT.